One and the same sample provided the 28 T cell receptor beta chains below, sequenced in a study of sequential checkpoint blockade in melanoma. Here immunoSEQ multiplex PCR was the method, and the copy in TCRdb shows in-frame clones only, minus some. The sample lists about 17,000 clones, about two thirds seen once, with about 19% in the top ten. Treatment meaning: randomized to nivolumab then ipilimumab (arm A) or the reverse (arm B). Source: CD8+ T cells sorted from blood (inferred from file names), taken from a patient given nivolumab and ipilimumab in sequence. Receptors originate from a human donor with melanoma.

V and J are TRBV28 and TRBJ2-2; the D gene is possibly TRBD2 (6 bases). CDR3 length: 12 amino acids. Germline V CDR1 and CDR2: MDHEN, SYDVKM. The CDR3 DNA reads as TGTGGGGCGGGGAAGAACACCGGGGAGCTGTTTTTT. Translating it yields CGAGKNTGELFF.

This clone was counted a few times. The V call is TRBV10-1, the J call TRBJ1-4, with 11 bases identical to TRBD1. Germline CDR1 and CDR2: WNHNN and SYGVQD (reference sequence). This CDR3 is 16 amino acids long. V lost 3 bases to trimming and J lost 6 bases; unmatched junction nucleotides: 6. The chain's CDR3 is CASSDRDRGLYEKLFF. The DNA for the CDR3 is TGCGCCAGCAGTGACCGGGACAGGGGGTTGTATGAAAAACTGTTTTTT.

This chain joins TRBV7-8 and TRBJ2-1, with 9 bases matching TRBD1. Trimming at V came to 5 bases and at J to 7 bases, leaving 9 bases not matched to a gene. From germline, CDR1 is SGHVS and CDR2 FQNEAQ. The CDR3 spans 15 residues. The CDR3 sequence is CASSPTGGLFNEQFF. The CDR3 nucleotides are TGTGCCAGCAGCCCGACAGGGGGTCTATTTAATGAGCAGTTCTTC.

This rearrangement joins TRBV2 to TRBJ2-1; the D gene is possibly TRBD2 (5 bases). Trimming removed 4 bases from V and 4 bases from J, with 11 bases in between. Germline V lookup: CDR1 SNHLY, CDR2 FYNNEI. The CDR3 is 14 amino acids. The CDR3 region is CASSAGSYYNEQFF. CDR3 in DNA: TGTGCCAGCAGTGCGGGGTCTTATTACAATGAGCAGTTCTTC.

This chain links TRBV11-2 with TRBJ2-7; a possible D gene is TRBD1 (5 bases). V was cut by 0 bases and J by 4 bases, with 7 bases left in between. CDR3 length equals 13 residues. CDR1 is SGHAT and CDR2 is FQNNGV in the germline V gene. CDR3 sequence reads: CASSLESGYEQYF. The CDR3 DNA sequence: TGTGCCAGCAGCTTAGAATCAGGGTACGAGCAGTACTTC.

J is TRBJ2-4 and V is TRBV5-6; 11 bases map to TRBD1. CDR1 and CDR2 (germline): SGHDT, YYEEEE. The trim removed 3 bases at V and 0 bases at J, leaving 11 bases unmatched. The CDR3 is 19 residues long. The CDR3 region has the DNA TGTGCCAGCAGCTCAGCGGGACAGGGGGGAATACTAGCCAAAAACATTCAGTACTTC. This sequence encodes CASSSAGQGGILAKNIQYF.

The chain combines TRBV6-1 with TRBJ2-7; 9 bases align to TRBD1. With V trimmed by 8 bases and J by 2 bases, 7 bases remained unmatched. There are 14 residues in the CDR3. Germline loops: CDR1 MNHNS, CDR2 SASEGT. As DNA, the CDR3 is TGTGCCAGCCACCGGGGACAGGGCCCCTACGAGCAGTACTTC. This gives the protein CASHRGQGPYEQYF.

In this sample, this clone turned up a few times. The chain couples TRBV9 to TRBJ2-7, with D possibly TRBD1 on 5 matching bases. The CDR3 contains 14 residues. Deletions cut 3 bases from V and 3 bases from J, with 13 bases between. Germline V lookup: CDR1 SGDLS, CDR2 YYNGEE. The CDR3 sequence is CASSADTEFYEQYF. CDR3 bases: TGTGCCAGCAGCGCGGACACGGAGTTCTACGAGCAGTACTTC.

A single count supports this clone. The genes are TRBV6-5 and TRBJ1-2; D gene ambiguous. The germline V gene encodes CDR1 MNHEY and CDR2 SVGAGI. V was pared by 0 bases and J by 4 bases, with 15 bases between. The CDR3 has 16 amino acids. Here the CDR3 reads CASSYSTGRVGYGYTF. The CDR3 bases are TGTGCCAGCAGTTACTCGACGGGGAGGGTTGGCTATGGCTACACCTTC.

This chain joins TRBV7-9 and TRBJ2-7; 7 bases are a match to TRBD2. The germline V gene encodes CDR1 SEHNR and CDR2 FQNEAQ (reference sequence). The CDR3 length is 14 residues. The J segment lost 2 bases and the V segment lost 1 base, leaving 2 bases of the junction unmatched. The CDR3 bases are TGTGCCAGCAGCTTAGGCGGGGGTACCTACGAGCAGTACTTC. Translated, it gives CASSLGGGTYEQYF.

V and J are TRBV5-1 and TRBJ2-7; D may be TRBD1 (6 bases). Germline values: CDR1 SGHRS, CDR2 YFSETQ. The V and J ends lost 3 bases and 3 bases respectively, with 13 bases between them. The CDR3 extends over 14 amino acids. In DNA, the CDR3 is TGCGCCAGCAGCTGGACGACAGGAAGCTACGAGCAGTACTTC. This codes for CASSWTTGSYEQYF.

The chain uses TRBV19 and TRBJ1-5; TRBD1 matches at 7 bases. Trimming took 5 bases from V and 2 from J; bases not matched to a gene: 3. The CDR3 covers 14 residues. CDR1 is LNHDA and CDR2 is SQIVND in the germline V gene (reference sequence). The DNA of the CDR3 is TGTGCCAGTAGTCCCGGGACAGGCAATCAGCCCCAGCATTTT. Protein product: CASSPGTGNQPQHF. The whole variable domain, remainder taken from reference TRBV19 and TRBJ1-5, is DGGITQSPKYLFRKEGQNVTLSCEQNLNHDAMYWYRQDPGQGLRLIYYSQIVNDFQKGDIAEGYSVSREKKESFPLTVTSAQKNPTAFYLCASSPGTGNQPQHFGDGTRLSIL.

The genes are TRBV6-6 and TRBJ1-2; D unresolved. V was trimmed by 1 base and J by 0 bases, leaving 9 bases between them. The CDR3 length is 15 residues. Germline CDR1 MNHNY, CDR2 SVGAGI (reference sequence). The CDR3 sequence is CASSYLQRANYGYTF. The CDR3 bases are TGTGCCAGCAGTTACTTACAGAGAGCTAACTATGGCTACACCTTC.

V and J are TRBV28 and TRBJ1-2; unclear D gene. This CDR3 has 14 amino acids. The germline V gene has CDR1 MDHEN and CDR2 SYDVKM. Trimming pared 5 bases from V and 0 bases from J, leaving 10 bases between. The CDR3 nucleotides read TGTGCCAGCAGTCCCGGGTACGCTAACTATGGCTACACCTTC. Its translation is CASSPGYANYGYTF.

The chain uses TRBV4-2 and TRBJ2-1; TRBD2 is a possible D gene (7 bases). The CDR3 length is 18 residues. V was trimmed by 0 bases and J by 6 bases, leaving 21 bases between them. The germline V gene encodes CDR1 LGHNA and CDR2 YNFKEQ. CDR3 nucleotides: TGTGCCAGCAGCCAAGATCTTAGGGGCGGGGGCACTCTCAATGAGCAGTTCTTC. As protein: CASSQDLRGGGTLNEQFF.

This clone was seen more than once but under ten times. V and J are TRBV11-2 and TRBJ2-7; 9 bases fit TRBD1. CDR3 length equals 14 residues. The germline gives CDR1 SGHAT, CDR2 FQNNGV. V was clipped by 3 bases and J by 3 bases; unmatched bases: 3. In DNA form, the CDR3 reads TGTGCCAGCAGCTTGGGACAGGGCCTCTACGAGCAGTACTTC. This encodes CASSLGQGLYEQYF.

This clone has more than one count but fewer than ten. The CDR3 nucleotides read TGCGCCAGCAGTGAGTCGACAGGGGTTCAGCCCCAGCATTTT. It codes for CASSESTGVQPQHF. The chain is built from TRBV10-2 and TRBJ1-5; 8 bases match TRBD1. The CDR3 is 14 residues long. Germline V gives CDR1 WSHSY, CDR2 SAAADI. The junction had 1 base not matched to a gene; V was cut back by 0 bases and J by 6 bases.

The V call is TRBV11-2, the J call TRBJ2-3; 8 bases are shared with TRBD1. The germline CDR1 and CDR2 sequences are SGHAT and FQNNGV. The CDR3 length is 16 residues. V shed 5 bases, J shed 1 base, and the junction held 8 bases outside the gene matches. CDR3 DNA sequence: TGTGCCAGCAGCACCCGGACAGGGTGGGGCACAGATACGCAGTATTTT. Translated: CASSTRTGWGTDTQYF.

The genes are TRBV10-3 and TRBJ2-7; tentative D call: TRBD1 (5 bases). The ends were cut back, 3 bases at V and 3 bases at J, with 6 bases in the middle. In germline, CDR1 is ENHRY, CDR2 SYGVKD. There are 12 residues in the CDR3. The CDR3 sequence is CAISEDSYEQYF. The CDR3 bases are TGTGCCATCAGTGAAGACAGCTACGAGCAGTACTTC.

About this clone itself: Other DNA sequences in the same sample also yield this CDR3. The rearrangement joins TRBV9 to TRBJ2-7; 8 bases are a match to TRBD1. CDR3 size: 11 residues. Trimming removed 5 bases from V and 10 bases from J; junction bases left unmatched: 5. Germline CDR1 SGDLS, CDR2 YYNGEE. The CDR3 is CASSSTGEQYF. CDR3 DNA sequence: TGTGCCAGCAGTTCGACAGGGGAACAGTACTTC.

The rearrangement joins TRBV2 to TRBJ2-7, with TRBD1 as a possible D gene (6 bases). The V end was cut by 6 bases, the J end by 0 bases, with 18 bases between. Germline V CDR1 and CDR2: SNHLY, FYNNEI. The CDR3 consists of 16 residues. CDR3 amino acids: CASSDPVEDSSYEQYF. As DNA, the CDR3 is TGTGCCAGCAGCGACCCAGTGGAGGACAGCTCCTACGAGCAGTACTTC. Together with reference TRBV2 and TRBJ2-7, the CDR3 gives the full variable domain: EPEVTQTPSHQVTQMGQEVILRCVPISNHLYFYWYRQILGQKVEFLVSFYNNEISEKSEIFDDQFSVERPDGSNFTLKIRSTKLEDSAMYFCASSDPVEDSSYEQYFGPGTRLTVT.

The V gene is TRBV19, the J gene TRBJ2-1; a weak D match, TRBD2 (6 bases). Germline V gene sequence: CDR1 LNHDA, CDR2 SQIVND (reference sequence). V shed 8 bases and J shed 2 bases, with 19 bases lying between them. CDR3 length: 16 residues. Written as DNA, the CDR3 is TGTGCCAGTTCACGGGACTCCTGGTCGCCCTACAATGAGCAGTTCTTC. It is translated as CASSRDSWSPYNEQFF.

This clone was detected only a few times. This chain joins TRBV19 and TRBJ1-1; unclear D gene. With 5 bases removed from V and 0 bases from J, the gap between germline ends came to 7 bases. The CDR3 extends over 13 amino acids. Germline V gene sequence: CDR1 LNHDA, CDR2 SQIVND (reference sequence). CDR3 amino acids: CASSLSMNTEAFF. CDR3 sequence (DNA): TGTGCCAGTAGTTTGAGTATGAACACTGAAGCTTTCTTT.

This clone was detected only once. The chain combines TRBV7-9 with TRBJ1-1; no definite D call. Germline V lookup: CDR1 SEHNR, CDR2 FQNEAQ (reference sequence). The CDR3 runs to 15 residues. V gave up 1 base and J gave up 2 bases, with 11 bases separating them. The CDR3 DNA reads as TGTGCCAGCAGCTTAGGAAATCTTGGCAACACTGAAGCTTTCTTT. This sequence encodes CASSLGNLGNTEAFF.

The chain uses TRBV28 and TRBJ1-2; possible D gene TRBD1, 6 bases. V lost 4 bases and J lost 3, with 12 bases in between. This CDR3 has 14 amino acids. Germline V lookup: CDR1 MDHEN, CDR2 SYDVKM. CDR3 sequence: CASSYAGAHYGYTF. The CDR3 bases are TGTGCCAGCAGTTATGCAGGGGCCCACTATGGCTACACCTTC.

The chain carries TRBV4-3 and TRBJ1-2; 10 nucleotides line up with TRBD1. CDR1 is LGHNA, CDR2 YSLEER, per germline. V was clipped by 2 bases and J by 8 bases; unmatched bases: 5. The CDR3 sequence is 14 residues long. CDR3 protein: CASSQRQGALGYTF. The DNA of the CDR3 is TGCGCCAGCAGCCAACGACAGGGGGCTTTAGGCTACACCTTC.

This clone was counted a single time. V is TRBV28 and J is TRBJ2-7, with TRBD1 matching 9 bases. Germline assignment: CDR1 MDHEN and CDR2 SYDVKM. This CDR3 is built from 14 residues. After removal of 2 bases from V and 11 bases from J, the junction contained 10 bases not matched to a gene. The CDR3 is CASSLRGTGQKEYF. The DNA of the CDR3 is TGTGCCAGCAGTTTAAGAGGGACAGGGCAGAAGGAGTACTTC.

The chain couples TRBV10-2 to TRBJ2-3, with 7 bases aligning to TRBD2. This CDR3 region has 16 residues. The J segment lost 3 bases and the V segment lost 0 bases, leaving 6 bases of the junction unmatched. Germline V gives CDR1 WSHSY, CDR2 SAAADI. The CDR3 spells CASSESREGPTDTQYF. The CDR3 DNA reads TGCGCCAGCAGTGAGTCTAGGGAGGGCCCAACAGATACGCAGTATTTT.